This T cell receptor (beta chain) was recorded in a study of early T cells in non-severe SARS-CoV-2 infection. Background on the study: Chains stayed unpaired after sequencing of bulk RNA from unsorted whole blood.

General study results and limits: Private and CD4 specificities were missed by VDJdb matching, skewed to anti-spike CD8.

In this sample, this clonotype turned up many times. Its target is unknown. Each cDNA molecule carried a unique molecular identifier. One entry per CDR3 protein results from TCRdb running MiXCR on the 5' RACE reads. The table records tens of thousands of distinct CDR3 sequences, about 10% of them present only once. The CDR3 is 13 residues long. CDR1 is SGHRS and CDR2 is YFSETQ in the germline V gene. Trimming took 1 base from V and 4 from J, leaving 8 bases between them. This receptor was obtained from an adult who was a healthcare worker with PCR-confirmed SARS-CoV-2 infection or an uninfected control (not recorded which). The chain joins TRBV5-1 to TRBJ1-1; D is perhaps TRBD1 (5 bases). The sequencing sample was made of whole blood. Here the CDR3 reads CASSLSQGTEAFF. The CDR3 region has the DNA TGCGCCAGCAGCTTGAGTCAGGGCACTGAAGCTTTCTTT.